What follows describes a single T cell receptor (beta chain). The data were obtained in a study of blood T cell repertoires in COVID-19. Study details: Some COVID-19 samples were acute and others convalescent; all came from the United States, Italy and Spain. PBMCs, B-cell-depleted T cells, or T cells were the source of the cDNA or gDNA that made up the material.

The CDR3 sequence is 18 residues long. After removal of 6 bases from V and 2 bases from J, the junction contained 15 bases not matched to a gene. Germline CDR1 LGHNT, CDR2 FRNRAP. In the original processing: Amplification of reference gene primers was used by the study to estimate nucleated cell counts. The data were produced by immunoSEQ multiplex PCR, yet TCRdb's version contains in-frame clones alone and is incomplete. D and trimming come from the DNA, and the V and J calls and clone size come from that table. The sample yields tens of thousands of clones, more than 80% seen once. This TCR was recovered from a human donor in a cohort sampled during active COVID-19. Sequencing was performed on peripheral blood. The J gene is TRBJ2-1, the V gene TRBV12-5, with TRBD2 matching 8 bases. This chain's CDR3 is CASGPPSYGGVTYNEQFF. In DNA, the CDR3 is TGTGCTAGTGGGCCCCCAAGCTACGGGGGGGTAACCTACAATGAGCAGTTCTTC.